Listed below are T cell receptor beta chains from one sample, sequenced in a study of shared clonotypes between healthy human individuals. Data came from immunoSEQ multiplex PCR; TCRdb stores just in-frame clones and leaves some out. The profile covers approximately 2.1 million clones, with over 90% appearing a single time and under 0.45% taken by the ten largest. Sequenced: naive CD4+ T cells from PBMCs. Receptors originate from a man aged 18 to 29 in good health. Some clones in this sample may be carry-over from other donors' samples. Each CDR3 is given with its conserved first and last residue. A D gene is named only where the DNA matches it firmly. Rows may omit the clone size; those that give it use once, few, many or a size class.

j_call | v_call | d_call | clone_size | cdr3_nt | cdr3_aa
TRBJ2-7 | TRBV7-2 | TRBD2 | NA | TGTGCCAGCAGCGCTCGGGGGTGGGGACTAGCGGGAGATGAGCAGTACTTC | CASSARGWGLAGDEQYF
TRBJ2-2 | TRBV19 | NA | NA | TGTGCCAGTAGTATTGGGGGGAGGTGGACCGGGGAGCTGTTTTTT | CASSIGGRWTGELFF
TRBJ2-5 | TRBV18 | NA | NA | TGTGCCAGCTCACCGGGCCAGGGGGAGACCCAGTACTTC | CASSPGQGETQYF
TRBJ1-5 | TRBV18 | NA | NA | TGTGCCAGCTCACCACTGGATAGCAATCAGCCCCAGCATTTT | CASSPLDSNQPQHF
TRBJ2-3 | TRBV5-4 | NA | NA | TGTGCCAGCAGTTCTGGCGGAACTAGCACAGATACGCAGTATTTT | CASSSGGTSTDTQYF
TRBJ1-5 | TRBV28 | NA | NA | TGTGCCAGCAGTCCGACGGATTATAGCAATCAGCCCCAGCATTTT | CASSPTDYSNQPQHF
TRBJ2-1 | TRBV9 | NA | NA | TGTGCCAGCAGCGCCGGGCCTTTTTACAATGAGCAGTTCTTC | CASSAGPFYNEQFF
TRBJ1-3 | TRBV7-8 | NA | NA | TGTGCCAGCAGCTTAGTGTCTGTCGCTGGAAACACCATATATTTT | CASSLVSVAGNTIYF
TRBJ1-3 | TRBV4-2 | NA | NA | TGTGCCAGCAGCCAAGACAGGGGAACTGGAAACACCATATATTTT | CASSQDRGTGNTIYF
TRBJ1-5 | TRBV4-1 | NA | NA | TGCGCCAGCAGCCAAGAGAGTTGGCCGCCGGGCAATCAGCCCCAGCATTTT | CASSQESWPPGNQPQHF
TRBJ1-1 | TRBV28 | TRBD1 | NA | TGTGCCAGCAGTTCACCGGGACAGGTAGCCGAAGCTTTCTTT | CASSSPGQVAEAFF
TRBJ2-7 | TRBV6-1 | TRBD1 | NA | TGTGCCAGCAGTGAAGGGACAGGGGGCCTGTACGAGCAGTACTTC | CASSEGTGGLYEQYF
TRBJ1-2 | TRBV11-2 | TRBD1 | NA | TGTGCCAGCAGCGCAAGACAGGGGTATGGCTACACCTTC | CASSARQGYGYTF
TRBJ1-1 | TRBV11-2 | NA | NA | TGTGCCAGCAGCTTAGAGGGGATTTTATCTGAAGCTTTCTTT | CASSLEGILSEAFF
TRBJ2-7 | TRBV9 | NA | once | TGTGCCAGCAGCGTCTCGGACGGGTCCTACGAGCAGTACTTC | CASSVSDGSYEQYF
TRBJ2-3 | TRBV5-1 | TRBD2 | NA | TGCGCCAGCAGCTTGGAAGCCACTGCGGGAGGTACGCAGTATTTT | CASSLEATAGGTQYF
TRBJ1-1 | TRBV10-3 | NA | once | TGTGCCATCAGTGAGAGGCGGGAAACTGAAGCTTTCTTT | CAISERRETEAFF
TRBJ2-7 | TRBV29-1 | NA | NA | TGCAGCGTTGGATTTGTTGGACTGACCTACGAGCAGTACTTC | CSVGFVGLTYEQYF
TRBJ2-2 | TRBV7-9 | TRBD1 | NA | TGTGCCAGCAGCTGGGGGACAGGTCCAACCCCCACCGGGGAGCTGTTTTTT | CASSWGTGPTPTGELFF
TRBJ1-3 | TRBV7-2 | TRBD1 | NA | TGTGCCAGCAGCTTAGTGACAGGGGCTGGAAACACCATATATTTT | CASSLVTGAGNTIYF
TRBJ2-1 | TRBV2 | NA | NA | TGTGCCAGCAGGGGGACAAGTAATGGGTACAATGAGCAGTTCTTC | CASRGTSNGYNEQFF
TRBJ1-1 | TRBV9 | NA | once | TGTGCCAGCAGCCCCCCTCCTCGAGCGGGGATTCACACTGAAGCTTTCTTT | CASSPPPRAGIHTEAFF
TRBJ1-2 | TRBV7-9 | TRBD1 | NA | TGTGCCAGCAGCTTCATACTAGGGGACAGCGTAGGAAGTACCTTC | CASSFILGDSVGSTF
TRBJ2-6 | TRBV10-3 | TRBD2 | NA | TGTGCCATCAGTGATCCCCAGGGAGGGGAGACTGGGGCCAACGTCCTGACTTTC | CAISDPQGGETGANVLTF
TRBJ2-5 | TRBV5-1 | NA | NA | TGCGCCAGCAGCTTGACTAGCAGTCAAGAGACCCAGTACTTC | CASSLTSSQETQYF
TRBJ2-2 | TRBV7-2 | NA | NA | TGTGCCAGCAGCTTAGGCCCCTTGTGGTCAAACACCGGGGAGCTGTTTTTT | CASSLGPLWSNTGELFF
TRBJ2-1 | TRBV7-2 | TRBD2 | NA | TGTGCCAGCGGGAGTAGCGGGAGTCTTTACAATGAGCAGTTCTTC | CASGSSGSLYNEQFF
TRBJ2-3 | TRBV7-2 | NA | NA | TGTGCCAGCAGCTTAGGGGCAGGAGCTAGCACAGATACGCAGTATTTT | CASSLGAGASTDTQYF
TRBJ2-7 | TRBV7-9 | TRBD2 | NA | TGTGCCAGCAGCTTACAGCGGGGCACCTACGAGCAGTACTTC | CASSLQRGTYEQYF
TRBJ2-5 | TRBV27 | TRBD1 | NA | TGTGCCAGCAGTGCCCAAGGACAGGGATCGACCCAGTACTTC | CASSAQGQGSTQYF
TRBJ1-4 | TRBV6-5 | NA | NA | TGTGCCAGCAGTTTCCGAAGACAGACATCCTATGAAAAACTGTTTTTT | CASSFRRQTSYEKLFF
TRBJ2-3 | TRBV5-1 | NA | NA | TGCGCCAGCAGCTTTCCAGGCCCAGATACGCAGTATTTT | CASSFPGPDTQYF
TRBJ1-2 | TRBV10-3 | NA | few | TGTGCCATCAGTGGGCAGAACTATGGCTACACCTTC | CAISGQNYGYTF
TRBJ1-1 | TRBV28 | NA | NA | TGTGCCAGCAGTTTCCCCGGGCCCACTGAAGCTTTCTTT | CASSFPGPTEAFF
TRBJ2-7 | TRBV18 | TRBD1 | NA | TGTGCCAGCTCAGACGGGACAGGAGGTATACGGGAGCAGTACTTC | CASSDGTGGIREQYF
TRBJ2-1 | TRBV6-4 | NA | NA | TGTGCCAGCAGTGACTCAAACGGGGCGCTGGGGCAGTTCTTC | CASSDSNGALGQFF
TRBJ1-1 | TRBV29-1 | NA | NA | TGCAGCGCATCAAGGGATGGAGGGACTGAAGCTTTCTTT | CSASRDGGTEAFF
TRBJ1-4 | TRBV28 | NA | once | TGTGCCAGCAGCCCCGCGGTAGCAACTAATGAAAAACTGTTTTTT | CASSPAVATNEKLFF
TRBJ2-5 | TRBV29-1 | NA | NA | TGCAGCGTTGAACGAAGGTCGGGCGGTTGGCAGGAGACCCAGTACTTC | CSVERRSGGWQETQYF
TRBJ2-7 | TRBV28 | TRBD1 | NA | TGTGCCAGCAGTACAGGGACAGGGAGGGTCGAGCAGTACTTC | CASSTGTGRVEQYF
TRBJ2-3 | TRBV4-3 | NA | NA | TGCGCCAGCAGCCAAGCATACAGAGATACGCAGTATTTT | CASSQAYRDTQYF
TRBJ2-2 | TRBV5-1 | TRBD2 | NA | TGCGCCAGCAGCTTTGGGGGGGCCGGGGAGCTGTTTTTT | CASSFGGAGELFF
TRBJ2-7 | TRBV4-2 | TRBD2 | NA | TGTGCCAGCAGCCCGGGACTAGCGGGAGGGACAGAAGAGCAGTACTTC | CASSPGLAGGTEEQYF
TRBJ1-3 | TRBV18 | NA | NA | TGTGCCAGCTCATCAGGGGCTTCCGGAAACACCATATATTTT | CASSSGASGNTIYF
TRBJ2-5 | TRBV4-3 | TRBD1 | NA | TGCGCCAGCAGCCGCCTCGGACAGGCGTCAGGGGAGACCCAGTACTTC | CASSRLGQASGETQYF
TRBJ2-1 | TRBV5-6 | NA | NA | TGTGCCAGCAGCTTCTGGGGAATTGTTGAGCAGTTCTTC | CASSFWGIVEQFF
TRBJ2-1 | TRBV29-1 | TRBD2 | NA | TGCAGCGTCCTGGGACTAGCGTCGTTCAATGAGCAGTTCTTC | CSVLGLASFNEQFF
TRBJ2-7 | TRBV7-2 | TRBD1 | NA | TGTGCCAGCAGCCCCGGGACAGGGCAGGGCTACGAGCAGTACTTC | CASSPGTGQGYEQYF
TRBJ1-1 | TRBV28 | NA | NA | TGTGCCGGTGGGGTGGGGGGCGACACCCCATCTTTCTTT | CAGGVGGDTPSFF
TRBJ2-1 | TRBV5-6 | NA | NA | TGTGCCAGCAGCTTGGGGCTAGCAGGGTACAATGAGCAGTTCTTC | CASSLGLAGYNEQFF
TRBJ2-7 | TRBV28 | NA | NA | TGTGCCAGCAGTTTAGGAGGGAGGTCTGAGTACTTC | CASSLGGRSEYF
TRBJ1-2 | TRBV28 | TRBD1 | NA | TGTGCCAGCAGCTCACAGGGGTATGGCTACACCTTC | CASSSQGYGYTF
TRBJ2-1 | TRBV18 | TRBD1 | NA | TGTGCCAGCTCACCACCGGTGGGGACAGGGACAGGGATTAATGAGCAGTTCTTC | CASSPPVGTGTGINEQFF
TRBJ2-1 | TRBV15 | TRBD1 | NA | TGTGCCACCGGCGGGACAGGGCACGATGAGCAGTTCTTC | CATGGTGHDEQFF
TRBJ1-5 | TRBV5-8 | TRBD1 | NA | TGTGCCAGCAGCACTGGACAGGCCAATAGCAATCAGCCCCAGCATTTT | CASSTGQANSNQPQHF
TRBJ2-5 | TRBV5-6 | NA | NA | TGTGCCAGCAGCTTGGCCAGGGGACTTGGGGAGACCCAGTACTTC | CASSLARGLGETQYF